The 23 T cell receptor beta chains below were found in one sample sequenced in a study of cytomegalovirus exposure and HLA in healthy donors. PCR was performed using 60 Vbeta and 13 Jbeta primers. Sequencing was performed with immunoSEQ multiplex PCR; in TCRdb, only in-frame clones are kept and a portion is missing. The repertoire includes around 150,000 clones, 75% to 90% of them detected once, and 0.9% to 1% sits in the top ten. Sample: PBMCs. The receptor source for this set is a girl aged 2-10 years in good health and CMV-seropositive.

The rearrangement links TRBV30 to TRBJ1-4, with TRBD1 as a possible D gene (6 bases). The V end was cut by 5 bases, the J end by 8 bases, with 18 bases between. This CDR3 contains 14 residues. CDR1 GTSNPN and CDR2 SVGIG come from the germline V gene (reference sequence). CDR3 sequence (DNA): TGTGCCTGGGCCGGGGTACAGGGATCCGAAAAACTGTTTTTT. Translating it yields CAWAGVQGSEKLFF.

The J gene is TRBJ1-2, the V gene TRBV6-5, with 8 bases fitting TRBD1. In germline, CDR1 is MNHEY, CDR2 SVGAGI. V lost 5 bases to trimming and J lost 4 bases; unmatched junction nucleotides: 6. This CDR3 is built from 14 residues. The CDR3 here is CASSKRTGSYGYTF. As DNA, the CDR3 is TGTGCCAGCAGTAAGCGGACAGGGAGCTATGGCTACACCTTC.

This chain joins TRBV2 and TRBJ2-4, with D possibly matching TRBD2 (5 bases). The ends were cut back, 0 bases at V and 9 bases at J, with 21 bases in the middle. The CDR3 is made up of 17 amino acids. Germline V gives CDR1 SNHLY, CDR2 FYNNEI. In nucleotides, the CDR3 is TGTGCCAGCAGTGAAGCGGGAGTAGGGTCCTCAGGTTTCATTCAGTACTTC. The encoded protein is CASSEAGVGSSGFIQYF.

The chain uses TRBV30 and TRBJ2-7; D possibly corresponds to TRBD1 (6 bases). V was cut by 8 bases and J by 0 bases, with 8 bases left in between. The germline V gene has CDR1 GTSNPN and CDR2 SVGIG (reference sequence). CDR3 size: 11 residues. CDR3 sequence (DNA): TGTGCCGGACAGAGCTCCTACGAGCAGTACTTC. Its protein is CAGQSSYEQYF.

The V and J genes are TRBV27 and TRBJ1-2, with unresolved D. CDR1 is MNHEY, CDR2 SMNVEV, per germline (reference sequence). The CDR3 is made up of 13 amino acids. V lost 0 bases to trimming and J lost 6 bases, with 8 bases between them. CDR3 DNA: TGTGCCAGCAGTTTATCCGGGGTACATGGCTACACCTTC. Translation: CASSLSGVHGYTF.

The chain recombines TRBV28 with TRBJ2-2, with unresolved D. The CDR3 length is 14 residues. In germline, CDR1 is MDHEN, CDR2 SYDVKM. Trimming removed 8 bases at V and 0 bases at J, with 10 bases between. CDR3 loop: CASLDGANTGELFF. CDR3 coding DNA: TGTGCCAGCCTCGACGGAGCGAACACCGGGGAGCTGTTTTTT. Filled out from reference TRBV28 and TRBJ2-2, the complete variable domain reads DVKVTQSSRYLVKRTGEKVFLECVQDMDHENMFWYRQDPGLGLRLIYFSYDVKMKEKGDIPEGYSVSREKKERFSLILESASTNQTSMYLCASLDGANTGELFFGEGSRLTVL.

The CDR3, as DNA: TGCAGCGTTGGACCCCCCGGTACTAGCGGGAGAGCCTACGAGCAGTACTTC. As protein: CSVGPPGTSGRAYEQYF. The chain recombines TRBV29-1 with TRBJ2-7, with 11 bases identical to TRBD2. CDR1 is SQVTM, CDR2 ANQGSEA, per germline. CDR3 length equals 17 residues. With 4 bases clipped from V and 2 bases from J, the junction kept 13 bases outside the gene matches.

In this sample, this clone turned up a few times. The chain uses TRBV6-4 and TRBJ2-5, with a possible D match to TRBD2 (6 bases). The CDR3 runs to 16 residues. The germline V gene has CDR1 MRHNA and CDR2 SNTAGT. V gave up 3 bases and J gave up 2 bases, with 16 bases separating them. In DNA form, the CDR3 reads TGTGCCAGCAGTGAGGGTGGAAGTAGCGGACAAGAGACCCAGTACTTC. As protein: CASSEGGSSGQETQYF.

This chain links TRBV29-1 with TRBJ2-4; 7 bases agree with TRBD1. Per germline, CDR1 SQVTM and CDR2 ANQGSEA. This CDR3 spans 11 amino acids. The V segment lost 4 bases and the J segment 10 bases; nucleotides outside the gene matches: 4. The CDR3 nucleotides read TGCAGCGTTGTGGGGACAGCTATTCAGTACTTC. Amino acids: CSVVGTAIQYF. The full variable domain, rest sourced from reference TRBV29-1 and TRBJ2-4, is SAVISQKPSRDICQRGTSLTIQCQVDSQVTMMFWYRQQPGQSLTLIATANQGSEATYESGFVIDKFPISRPNLTFSTLTVSNMSPEDSSIYLCSVVGTAIQYFGAGTRLSVL.

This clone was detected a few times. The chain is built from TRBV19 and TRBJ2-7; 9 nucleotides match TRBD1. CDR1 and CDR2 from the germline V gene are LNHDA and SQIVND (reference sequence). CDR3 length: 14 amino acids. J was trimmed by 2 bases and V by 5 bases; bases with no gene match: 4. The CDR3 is CASSYGTGPYEQYF. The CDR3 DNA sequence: TGTGCCAGTAGTTATGGGACAGGGCCCTACGAGCAGTACTTC.

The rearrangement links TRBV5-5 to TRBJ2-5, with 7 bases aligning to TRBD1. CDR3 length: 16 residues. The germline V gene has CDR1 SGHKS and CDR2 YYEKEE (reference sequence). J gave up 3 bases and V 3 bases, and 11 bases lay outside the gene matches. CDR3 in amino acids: CASSYVPGQIKETQYF. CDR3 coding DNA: TGTGCCAGCAGCTACGTTCCGGGACAGATCAAAGAGACCCAGTACTTC.

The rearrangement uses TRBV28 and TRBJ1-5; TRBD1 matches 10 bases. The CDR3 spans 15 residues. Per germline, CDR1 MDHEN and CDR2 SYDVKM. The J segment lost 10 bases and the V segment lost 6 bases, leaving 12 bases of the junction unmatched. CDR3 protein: CASSRQGAVFHPQHF. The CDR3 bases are TGTGCCAGCAGCCGACAGGGGGCGGTGTTTCATCCCCAGCATTTT.

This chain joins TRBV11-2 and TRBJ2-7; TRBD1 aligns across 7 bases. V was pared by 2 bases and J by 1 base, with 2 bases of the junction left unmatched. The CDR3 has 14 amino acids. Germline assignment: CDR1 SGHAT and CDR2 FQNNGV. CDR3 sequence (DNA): TGTGCCAGCAGCTTAACAGGGGTATCCTACGAGCAGTACTTC. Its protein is CASSLTGVSYEQYF.

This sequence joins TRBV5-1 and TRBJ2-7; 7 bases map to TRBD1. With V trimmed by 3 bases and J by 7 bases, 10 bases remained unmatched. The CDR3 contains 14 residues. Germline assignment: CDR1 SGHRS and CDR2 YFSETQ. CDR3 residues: CASSSLTGPGEQYF. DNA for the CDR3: TGCGCCAGCAGCTCCCTGACAGGGCCGGGTGAGCAGTACTTC.

The CDR3: CASSPRGPTGEAFF. As DNA, the CDR3 is TGTGCCAGCAGCCCGCGAGGTCCTACAGGGGAAGCTTTCTTT. The chain has TRBV11-3 and TRBJ1-1; D might be TRBD1 (6 bases). The CDR3 loop spans 14 amino acids. Per the germline V gene, CDR1 is SGHNT and CDR2 is YENEEA. The germline V and J ends were trimmed by 5 bases and 8 bases, with 18 bases remaining between them.

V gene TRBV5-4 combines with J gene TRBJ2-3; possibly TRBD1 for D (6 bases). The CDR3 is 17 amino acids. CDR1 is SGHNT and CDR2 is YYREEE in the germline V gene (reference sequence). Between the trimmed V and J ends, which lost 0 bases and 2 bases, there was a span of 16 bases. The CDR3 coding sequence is TGTGCCAGCAGCTTGGCATTTTTTCACAGGGACACAGATACGCAGTATTTT. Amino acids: CASSLAFFHRDTDTQYF. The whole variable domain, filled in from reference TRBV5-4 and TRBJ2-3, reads ETGVTQSPTHLIKTRGQQVTLRCSSQSGHNTVSWYQQALGQGPQFIFQYYREEENGRGNFPPRFSGLQFPNYSSELNVNALELDDSALYLCASSLAFFHRDTDTQYFGPGTRLTVL.

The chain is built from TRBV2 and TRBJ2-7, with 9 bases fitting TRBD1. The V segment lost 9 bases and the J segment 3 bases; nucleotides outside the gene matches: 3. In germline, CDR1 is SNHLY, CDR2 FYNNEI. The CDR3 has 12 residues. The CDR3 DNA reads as TGTGCCAGTTCGACAGGGGGCTACGAGCAGTACTTC. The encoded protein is CASSTGGYEQYF.

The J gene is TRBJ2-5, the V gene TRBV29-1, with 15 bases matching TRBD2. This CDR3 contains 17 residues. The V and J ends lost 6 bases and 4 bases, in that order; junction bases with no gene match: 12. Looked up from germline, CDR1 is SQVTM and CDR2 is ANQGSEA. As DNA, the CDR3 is TGCAGCGTCATCTCCGGGACTAGCGGGAGGAAGGCAGAGACCCAGTACTTC. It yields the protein CSVISGTSGRKAETQYF.

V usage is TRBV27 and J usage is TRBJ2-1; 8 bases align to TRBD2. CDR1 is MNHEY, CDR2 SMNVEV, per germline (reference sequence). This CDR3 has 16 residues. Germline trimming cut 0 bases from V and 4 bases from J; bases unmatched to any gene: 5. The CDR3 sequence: CASSLSSGSGYNEQFF. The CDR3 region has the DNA TGTGCCAGCAGTTTATCCAGCGGGAGTGGGTACAATGAGCAGTTCTTC.

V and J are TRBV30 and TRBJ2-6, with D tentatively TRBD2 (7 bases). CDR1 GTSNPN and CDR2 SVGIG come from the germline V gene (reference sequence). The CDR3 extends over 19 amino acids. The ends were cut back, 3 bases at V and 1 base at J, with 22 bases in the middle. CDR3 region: CAWRWVKGGGQSGANVLTF. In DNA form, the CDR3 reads TGTGCCTGGAGGTGGGTTAAGGGCGGGGGCCAGTCTGGGGCCAACGTCCTGACTTTC.

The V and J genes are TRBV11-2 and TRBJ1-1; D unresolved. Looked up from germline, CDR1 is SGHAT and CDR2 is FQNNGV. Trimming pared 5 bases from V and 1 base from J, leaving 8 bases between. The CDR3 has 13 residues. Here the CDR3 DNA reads TGTGCCAGCAGCCCCAGACAGAACACTGAAGCTTTCTTT. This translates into CASSPRQNTEAFF.

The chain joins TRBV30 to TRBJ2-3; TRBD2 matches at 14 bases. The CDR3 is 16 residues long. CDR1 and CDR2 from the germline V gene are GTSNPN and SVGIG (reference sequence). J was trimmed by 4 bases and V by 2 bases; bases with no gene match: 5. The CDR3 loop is CAWSTGLAGVSDTQYF. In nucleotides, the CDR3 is TGTGCCTGGAGTACGGGACTAGCGGGAGTGTCAGATACGCAGTATTTT.

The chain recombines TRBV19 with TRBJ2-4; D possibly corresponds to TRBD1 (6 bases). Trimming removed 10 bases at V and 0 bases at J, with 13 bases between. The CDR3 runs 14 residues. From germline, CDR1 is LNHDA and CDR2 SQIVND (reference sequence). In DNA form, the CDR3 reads TGTGCCACCCGGGACAAGCTAGCCAAAAACATTCAGTACTTC. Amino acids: CATRDKLAKNIQYF.